The source of this T cell receptor beta chain is a study of cytomegalovirus exposure and HLA in healthy donors. With 4 bases removed from V and 2 bases from J, the gap between germline ends came to 6 bases. This CDR3 region has 11 residues. Germline lookup yields CDR1 DFQATT and CDR2 SNEGSKA (reference sequence). PCR used 60 Vbeta primers and 13 Jbeta primers. Sequenced by immunoSEQ multiplex PCR; TCRdb stores in-frame clones only, minus some. This sample yields some 130,000 clones, of which 73% are seen a single time; 1% to 1.5% belongs to the top ten. Sequenced sample: PBMCs. The chain employs TRBV20-1 and TRBJ2-7, with a possible D match to TRBD1 (5 bases). The receptor was isolated from a woman between 35 and 50 years old in good health and CMV-seronegative. This CDR3 reads CSATDTYEQYF. The CDR3 DNA sequence: TGCAGTGCTACGGACACCTACGAGCAGTACTTC.